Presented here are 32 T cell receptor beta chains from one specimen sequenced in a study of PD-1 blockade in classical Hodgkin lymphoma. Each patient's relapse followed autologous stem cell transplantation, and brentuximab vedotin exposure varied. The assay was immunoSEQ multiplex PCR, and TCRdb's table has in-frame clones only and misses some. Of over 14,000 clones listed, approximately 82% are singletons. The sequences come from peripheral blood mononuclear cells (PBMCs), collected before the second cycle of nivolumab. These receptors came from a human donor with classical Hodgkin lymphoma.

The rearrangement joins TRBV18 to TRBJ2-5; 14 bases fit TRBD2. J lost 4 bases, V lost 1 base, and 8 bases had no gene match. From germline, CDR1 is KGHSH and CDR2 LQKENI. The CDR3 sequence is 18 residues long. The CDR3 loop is CASSPRTSGGTLLETQYF. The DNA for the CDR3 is TGTGCCAGCTCACCACGGACTAGCGGGGGGACCTTACTAGAGACCCAGTACTTC. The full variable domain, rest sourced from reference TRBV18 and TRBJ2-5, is NAGVMQNPRHLVRRRGQEARLRCSPMKGHSHVYWYRQLPEEGLKFMVYLQKENIIDESGMPKERFSAEFPKEGPSILRIQQVVRGDSAAYFCASSPRTSGGTLLETQYFGPGTRLLVL.

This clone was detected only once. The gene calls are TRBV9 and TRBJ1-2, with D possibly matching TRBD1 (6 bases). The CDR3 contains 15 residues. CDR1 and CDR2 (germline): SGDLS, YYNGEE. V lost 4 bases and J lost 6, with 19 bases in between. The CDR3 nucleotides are TGTGCCAGCAGCACCAGTAAACAGGGATTCAATGGCTACACCTTC. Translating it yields CASSTSKQGFNGYTF.

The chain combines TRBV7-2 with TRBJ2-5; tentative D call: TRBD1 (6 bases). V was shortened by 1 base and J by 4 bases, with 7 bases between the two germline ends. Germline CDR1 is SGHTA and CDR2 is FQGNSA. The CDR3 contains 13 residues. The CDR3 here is CASSLVGGETQYF. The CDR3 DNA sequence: TGTGCCAGCAGCTTAGTAGGGGGAGAGACCCAGTACTTC.

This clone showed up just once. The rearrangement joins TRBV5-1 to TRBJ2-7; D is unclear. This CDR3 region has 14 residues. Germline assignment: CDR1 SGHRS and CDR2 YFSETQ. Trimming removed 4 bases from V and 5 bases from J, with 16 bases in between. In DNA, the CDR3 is TGCGCCAGCAGCCTGGAGACATGGCCCCACGAGCAGTACTTC. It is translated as CASSLETWPHEQYF.

The CDR3 loop is CASTPMNTEAFF. The CDR3 DNA reads TGTGCCAGCACCCCGATGAACACTGAAGCTTTCTTT. This rearrangement joins TRBV9 to TRBJ1-1; D unclear. Trimming stripped 6 bases from V and 0 bases from J, with 6 bases between. This CDR3 is 12 amino acids long. Per germline, CDR1 SGDLS and CDR2 YYNGEE.

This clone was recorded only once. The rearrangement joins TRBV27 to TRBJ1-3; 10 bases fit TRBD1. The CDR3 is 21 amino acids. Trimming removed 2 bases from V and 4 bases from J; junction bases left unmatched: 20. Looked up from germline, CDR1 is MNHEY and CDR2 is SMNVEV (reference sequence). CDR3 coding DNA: TGTGCCAGCAGTTTAGTATGGGTTCGAGAGCCAGGGACAGGGGAAGGAAACACCATATATTTT. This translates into CASSLVWVREPGTGEGNTIYF.

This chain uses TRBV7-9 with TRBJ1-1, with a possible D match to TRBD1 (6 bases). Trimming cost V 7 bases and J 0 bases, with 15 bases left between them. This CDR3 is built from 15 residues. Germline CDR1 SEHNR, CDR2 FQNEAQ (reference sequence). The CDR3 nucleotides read TGTGCCAGCACCGACCCGAGGGGGTTGAACACTGAAGCTTTCTTT. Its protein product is CASTDPRGLNTEAFF.

The CDR3 sequence is CASSIEGTSTDTQYF. CDR3 nucleotides: TGTGCCAGTAGTATAGAGGGTACTAGCACAGATACGCAGTATTTT. The chain couples TRBV19 to TRBJ2-3; D call uncertain. CDR3 size: 15 residues. Germline V gene data show CDR1 as LNHDA and CDR2 as SQIVND (reference sequence). Trimming left V 0 bases short and J 0 bases short, with 7 bases between.

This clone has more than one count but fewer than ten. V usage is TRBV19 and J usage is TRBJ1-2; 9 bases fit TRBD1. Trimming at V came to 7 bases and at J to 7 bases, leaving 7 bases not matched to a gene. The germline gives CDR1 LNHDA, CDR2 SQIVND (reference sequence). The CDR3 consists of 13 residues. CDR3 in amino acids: CASNNRGQGGYTF. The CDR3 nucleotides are TGTGCCAGTAACAACAGGGGGCAAGGTGGCTACACCTTC. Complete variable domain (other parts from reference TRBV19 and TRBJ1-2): DGGITQSPKYLFRKEGQNVTLSCEQNLNHDAMYWYRQDPGQGLRLIYYSQIVNDFQKGDIAEGYSVSREKKESFPLTVTSAQKNPTAFYLCASNNRGQGGYTFGSGTRLTVV.

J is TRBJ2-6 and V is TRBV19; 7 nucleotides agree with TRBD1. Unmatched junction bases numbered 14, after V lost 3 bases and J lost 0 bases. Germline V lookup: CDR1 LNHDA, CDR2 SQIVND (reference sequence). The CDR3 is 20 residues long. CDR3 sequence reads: CASSMWGPGQTHSGANVLTF. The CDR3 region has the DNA TGTGCCAGTAGTATGTGGGGTCCGGGACAGACGCACTCTGGGGCCAACGTCCTGACTTTC.

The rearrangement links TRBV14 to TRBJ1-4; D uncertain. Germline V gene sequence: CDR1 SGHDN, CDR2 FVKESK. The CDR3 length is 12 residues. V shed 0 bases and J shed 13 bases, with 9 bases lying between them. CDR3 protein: CASSQDRTVLFF. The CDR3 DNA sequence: TGTGCCAGCAGCCAAGATCGGACTGTACTGTTTTTT. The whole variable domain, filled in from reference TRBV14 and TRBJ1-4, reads EAGVTQFPSHSVIEKGQTVTLRCDPISGHDNLYWYRRVMGKEIKFLLHFVKESKQDESGMPNNRFLAERTGGTYSTLKVQPAELEDSGVYFCASSQDRTVLFFGSGTQLSVL.

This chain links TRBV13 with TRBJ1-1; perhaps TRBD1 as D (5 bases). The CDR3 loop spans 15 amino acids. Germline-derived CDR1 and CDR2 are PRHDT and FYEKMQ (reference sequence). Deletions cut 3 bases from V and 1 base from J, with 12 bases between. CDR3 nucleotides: TGTGCCAGCAGCTTGGATCAGGGAAAGAACACTGAAGCTTTCTTT. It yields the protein CASSLDQGKNTEAFF.

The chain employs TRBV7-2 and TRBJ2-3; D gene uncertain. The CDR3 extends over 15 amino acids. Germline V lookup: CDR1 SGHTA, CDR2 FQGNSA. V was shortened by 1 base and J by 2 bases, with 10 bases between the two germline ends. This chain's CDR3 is CASSLDGVNTDTQYF. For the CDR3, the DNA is TGTGCCAGCAGCTTAGATGGGGTGAACACAGATACGCAGTATTTT.

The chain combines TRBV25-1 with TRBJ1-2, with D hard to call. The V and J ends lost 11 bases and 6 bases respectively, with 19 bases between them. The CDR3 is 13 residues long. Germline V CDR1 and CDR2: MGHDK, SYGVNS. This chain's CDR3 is CASQRSGRDGYTF. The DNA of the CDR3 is TGTGCCTCCCAGCGGAGTGGAAGGGATGGCTACACCTTC.

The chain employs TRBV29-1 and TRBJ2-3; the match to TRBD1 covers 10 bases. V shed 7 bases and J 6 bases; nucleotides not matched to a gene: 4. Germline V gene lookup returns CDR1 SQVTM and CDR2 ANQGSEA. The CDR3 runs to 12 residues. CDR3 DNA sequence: TGCAGCGGGACAGGGGGAGGGGATACGCAGTATTTT. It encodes CSGTGGGDTQYF.

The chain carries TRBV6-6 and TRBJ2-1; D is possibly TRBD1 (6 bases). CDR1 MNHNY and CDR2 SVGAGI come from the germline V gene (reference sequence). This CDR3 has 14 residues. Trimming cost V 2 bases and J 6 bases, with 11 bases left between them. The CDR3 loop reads CASSYEGGTNEQFF. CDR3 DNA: TGTGCCAGCAGTTACGAAGGGGGAACCAATGAGCAGTTCTTC.

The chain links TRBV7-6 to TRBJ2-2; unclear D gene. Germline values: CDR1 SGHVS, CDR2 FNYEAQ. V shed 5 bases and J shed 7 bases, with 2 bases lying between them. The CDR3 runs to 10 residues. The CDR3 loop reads CASSNGELFF. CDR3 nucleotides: TGTGCCAGCAGCAACGGGGAGCTGTTTTTT.

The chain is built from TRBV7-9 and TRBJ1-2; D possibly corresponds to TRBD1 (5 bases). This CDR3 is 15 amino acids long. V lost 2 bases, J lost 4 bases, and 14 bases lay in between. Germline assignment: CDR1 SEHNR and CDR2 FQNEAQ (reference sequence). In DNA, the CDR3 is TGTGCCAGCAGCTTAATTCTGGGCGGGGGCTATGGCTACACCTTC. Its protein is CASSLILGGGYGYTF.

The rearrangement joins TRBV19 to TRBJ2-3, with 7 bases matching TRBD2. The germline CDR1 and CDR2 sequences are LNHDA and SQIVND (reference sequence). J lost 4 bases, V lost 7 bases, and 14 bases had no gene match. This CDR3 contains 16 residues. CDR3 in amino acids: CASNPGSLAGADTQYF. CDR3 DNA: TGTGCCAGTAACCCTGGGAGTCTCGCGGGGGCAGATACGCAGTATTTT.

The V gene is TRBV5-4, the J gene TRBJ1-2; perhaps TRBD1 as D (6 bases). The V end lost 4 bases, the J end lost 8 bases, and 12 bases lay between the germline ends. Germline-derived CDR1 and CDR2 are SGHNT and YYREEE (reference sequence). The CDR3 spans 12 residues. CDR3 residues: CASSLDRGGYTF. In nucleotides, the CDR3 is TGTGCCAGCAGCCTGGACAGAGGGGGCTACACCTTC.

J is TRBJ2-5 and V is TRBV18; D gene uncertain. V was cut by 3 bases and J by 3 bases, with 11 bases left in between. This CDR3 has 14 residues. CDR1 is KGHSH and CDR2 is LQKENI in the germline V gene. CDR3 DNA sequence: TGTGCCAGCTCACCCCGGCTCCCGGAAGAGACCCAGTACTTC. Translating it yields CASSPRLPEETQYF.

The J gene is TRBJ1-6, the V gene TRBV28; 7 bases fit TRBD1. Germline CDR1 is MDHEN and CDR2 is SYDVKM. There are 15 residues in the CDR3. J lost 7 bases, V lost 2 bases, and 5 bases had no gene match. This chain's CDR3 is CASSLKQGWNSPLHF. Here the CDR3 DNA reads TGTGCCAGCAGTTTAAAACAGGGGTGGAATTCACCCCTCCACTTT.

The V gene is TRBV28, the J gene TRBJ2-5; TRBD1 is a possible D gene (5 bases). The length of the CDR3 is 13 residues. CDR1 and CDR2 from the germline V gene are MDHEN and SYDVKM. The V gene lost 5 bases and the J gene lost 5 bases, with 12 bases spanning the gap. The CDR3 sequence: CASSDQGRETQYF. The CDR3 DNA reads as TGTGCCAGCAGTGACCAGGGTCGCGAGACCCAGTACTTC.

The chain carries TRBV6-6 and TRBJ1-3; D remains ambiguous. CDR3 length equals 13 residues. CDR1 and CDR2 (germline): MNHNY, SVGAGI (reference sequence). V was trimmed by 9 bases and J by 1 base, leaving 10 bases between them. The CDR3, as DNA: TGTGCCAGTTCCGGGGAATCTGGAAACACCATATATTTT. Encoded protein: CASSGESGNTIYF.

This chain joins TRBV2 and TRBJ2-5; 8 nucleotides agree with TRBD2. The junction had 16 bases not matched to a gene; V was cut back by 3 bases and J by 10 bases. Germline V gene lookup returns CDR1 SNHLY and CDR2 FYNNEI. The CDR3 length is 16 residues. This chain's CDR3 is CASSDRTSPFSGVQYF. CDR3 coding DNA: TGTGCCAGCAGTGATAGGACTAGCCCCTTCTCGGGGGTCCAGTACTTC.

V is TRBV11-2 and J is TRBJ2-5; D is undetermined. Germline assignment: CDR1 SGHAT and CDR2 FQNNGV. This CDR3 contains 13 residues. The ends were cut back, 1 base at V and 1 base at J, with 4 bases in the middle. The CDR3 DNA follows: TGTGCCAGCAGCTTAGGGTTCCAAGAGACCCAGTACTTC. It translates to CASSLGFQETQYF.

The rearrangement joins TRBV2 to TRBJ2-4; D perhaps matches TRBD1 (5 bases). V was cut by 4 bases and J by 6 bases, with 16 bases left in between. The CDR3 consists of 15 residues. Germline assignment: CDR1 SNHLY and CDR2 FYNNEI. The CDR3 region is CASSVQGWTGNIQYF. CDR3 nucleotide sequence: TGTGCCAGCAGTGTGCAGGGTTGGACGGGAAACATTCAGTACTTC. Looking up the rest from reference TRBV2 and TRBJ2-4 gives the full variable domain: EPEVTQTPSHQVTQMGQEVILRCVPISNHLYFYWYRQILGQKVEFLVSFYNNEISEKSEIFDDQFSVERPDGSNFTLKIRSTKLEDSAMYFCASSVQGWTGNIQYFGAGTRLSVL.

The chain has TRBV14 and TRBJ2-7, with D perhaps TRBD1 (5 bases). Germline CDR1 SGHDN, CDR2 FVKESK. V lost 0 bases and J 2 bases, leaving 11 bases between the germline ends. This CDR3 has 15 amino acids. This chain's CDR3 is CASSQDPGRPYEQYF. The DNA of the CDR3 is TGTGCCAGCAGCCAAGATCCAGGGCGGCCCTACGAGCAGTACTTC.

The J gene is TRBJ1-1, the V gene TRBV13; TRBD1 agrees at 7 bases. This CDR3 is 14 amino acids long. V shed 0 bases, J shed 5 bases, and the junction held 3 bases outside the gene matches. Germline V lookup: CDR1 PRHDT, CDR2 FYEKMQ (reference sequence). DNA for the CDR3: TGTGCCAGCAGCTTAGGGGACAGGAGGACTGAAGCTTTCTTT. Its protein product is CASSLGDRRTEAFF.

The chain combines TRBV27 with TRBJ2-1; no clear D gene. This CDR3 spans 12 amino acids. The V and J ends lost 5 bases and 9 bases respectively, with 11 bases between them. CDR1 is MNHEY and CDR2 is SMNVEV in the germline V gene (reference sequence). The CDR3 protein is CASSPRGGEQFF. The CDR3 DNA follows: TGTGCCAGCAGTCCTAGAGGCGGTGAGCAGTTCTTC.

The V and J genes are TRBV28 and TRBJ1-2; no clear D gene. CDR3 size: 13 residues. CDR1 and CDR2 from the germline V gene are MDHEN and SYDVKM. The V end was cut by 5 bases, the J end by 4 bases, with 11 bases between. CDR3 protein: CASSHQDTYGYTF. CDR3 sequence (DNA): TGTGCCAGCAGTCACCAAGACACCTATGGCTACACCTTC.

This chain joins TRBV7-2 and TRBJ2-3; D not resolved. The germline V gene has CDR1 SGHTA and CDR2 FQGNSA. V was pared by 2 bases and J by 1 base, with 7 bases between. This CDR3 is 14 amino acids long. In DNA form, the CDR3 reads TGTGCCAGCAGCTTAAGACTCCGCACAGATACGCAGTATTTT. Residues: CASSLRLRTDTQYF.